These T cell receptor beta chains were read from a single sample in a study of blood T cell repertoires in COVID-19. Only in-frame clones appear in the TCRdb table, and some are missing; sequencing was by immunoSEQ multiplex PCR. The sample comprises roughly 62,000 clones, approximately 92% of which are singletons, and 5.5% to 6% rests with the top ten. The sample taken for sequencing was peripheral blood. The receptors here all came from a human donor in a cohort sampled during active COVID-19. CDR3s leave out the opening cysteine and the closing phenylalanine or tryptophan.

cdr3_aa	v_call	j_call
ASGPGGIYNEQF	TRBV19	TRBJ2-1
ASSLRLAGSTDTQY	TRBV7-2	TRBJ2-3
ASSHGGGSEQF	TRBV5-6	TRBJ2-1
ASSFSSNPVYQETQY	TRBV7-6	TRBJ2-5
ASRPQGEGNTIY	TRBV2	TRBJ1-3
ASSGTSGGHLLGEQY	TRBV3-1/TRBV3-2	TRBJ2-7
ASLLMWGGTEAF	TRBV6-6	TRBJ1-1
ASSQDLLAGQGLYEQY	TRBV3-1/TRBV3-2	TRBJ2-7
ATSRDDRVGEAF	TRBV15	TRBJ1-1
ARSRRNGLAGDEQY	TRBV2	TRBJ2-7
ASSRDQGEKLF	TRBV7-9	TRBJ1-4
ASSIVNLATGTHGYT	TRBV19	TRBJ1-2
ASTDRGRGGYT	TRBV7-9	TRBJ1-2
ASSLVLTPAKWNEQF	TRBV11-2	TRBJ2-1
ASSGGTAPEKLF	TRBV28	TRBJ1-4
ASSSYGGADTQY	TRBV7-2	TRBJ2-3
ASSRYSYNEQF	TRBV19	TRBJ2-1
ASSLSRGMNTEAF	TRBV6-5	TRBJ1-1
ASSLGGYYEQY	TRBV7-9	TRBJ2-7
ASSLRGMKSSFYEQY	TRBV11-2	TRBJ2-7
ASSFSTAYSPLH	TRBV10-2	TRBJ1-6
ASSPAPRGGKGTEAF	TRBV7-2	TRBJ1-1
ASSIVGTLETQY	TRBV19	TRBJ2-5
ATSRQGNSPLH	TRBV15	TRBJ1-6
ASSLQGAGEQY	TRBV12-3/TRBV12-4	TRBJ2-7
ASSQGGGGEQF	TRBV3-1/TRBV3-2	TRBJ2-1
ASSLELGQYEQY	TRBV5-1	TRBJ2-7
ASSPDRGHEAF	TRBV5-5	TRBJ1-1
ASSFRDRRTEAF	TRBV28	TRBJ1-1
ATGYSYEQY	TRBV25-1	TRBJ2-7
ATSRDRGGTNIQY	TRBV15	TRBJ2-4
ASSVDHGTRYGYT	TRBV9	TRBJ1-2
ASSSQVREQF	TRBV28	TRBJ2-1
ASKSGRGSTGELF	TRBV6-5	TRBJ2-2
AWSPGTGGGYT	TRBV30	TRBJ1-2
ASSLAPAGGAGYT	TRBV28	TRBJ1-2